Presented here are 14 T cell receptor beta chains from one specimen sequenced in a study of early T cells in non-severe SARS-CoV-2 infection. TCRdb ran MiXCR on the 5' RACE reads and lists one entry per CDR3 protein. The sample contains tens of thousands of distinct CDR3 sequences, more than 12% of which appear only once. Sequenced: whole blood. These receptors were obtained from an adult who was a healthcare worker with PCR-confirmed SARS-CoV-2 infection or an uninfected control (not recorded which).

This chain connects TRBV10-3 to TRBJ1-5; D is perhaps TRBD1 (5 bases). V gave up 4 bases and J gave up 5 bases, with 24 bases separating them. This CDR3 has 18 amino acids. CDR1 and CDR2 from the germline V gene are ENHRY and SYGVKD. In nucleotides, the CDR3 is TGTGCCATCAGTGCAAACCGGGACCACACACCCGGCCATCAGCCCCAGCATTTT. Residues: CAISANRDHTPGHQPQHF.

This clonotype was seen more than once but under ten times. This rearrangement joins TRBV9 to TRBJ1-1; D is possibly TRBD1 (5 bases). This CDR3 has 14 amino acids. V was clipped by 2 bases and J by 5 bases, with 13 bases between them. Germline V CDR1 and CDR2: SGDLS, YYNGEE. Here the CDR3 reads CASSVGLEGTEAFF. The CDR3 DNA reads TGTGCCAGCAGCGTGGGACTTGAGGGGACTGAAGCTTTCTTT.

In its sample, this clonotype was seen a few times. The chain combines TRBV5-1 with TRBJ2-7, with 7 bases fitting TRBD2. The length of the CDR3 is 17 residues. Germline lookup yields CDR1 SGHRS and CDR2 YFSETQ. With V trimmed by 6 bases and J by 3 bases, 18 bases remained unmatched. CDR3 sequence: CASKADSLAGPVYEQYF. The CDR3 coding sequence is TGCGCCAGCAAAGCGGATTCATTAGCGGGTCCCGTCTACGAGCAGTACTTC. Full variable domain (rest looked up from reference TRBV5-1 and TRBJ2-7): KAGVTQTPRYLIKTRGQQVTLSCSPISGHRSVSWYQQTPGQGLQFLFEYFSETQRNKGNFPGRFSGRQFSNSRSEMNVSTLELGDSALYLCASKADSLAGPVYEQYFGPGTRLTVT.

This clonotype was seen only a few times. The V and J genes are TRBV6-4 and TRBJ2-3; the D is unclear. This CDR3 has 11 residues. Trimming pared 3 bases from V and 6 bases from J, leaving 4 bases between. CDR1 is MRHNA and CDR2 is SNTAGT in the germline V gene. The CDR3 nucleotides are TGTGCCAGCAGTGAGGGGGATACGCAGTATTTT. Its protein is CASSEGDTQYF.

This clonotype was seen at least ten times. V is TRBV7-2 and J is TRBJ1-5, with no clear D. Germline CDR1 SGHTA, CDR2 FQGNSA. Trimming removed 2 bases at V and 2 bases at J, with 22 bases between. The CDR3 contains 19 residues. As DNA, the CDR3 is TGTGCCAGCAGCTTAAAGGGAGGGATTTTGGGTGTTGGCAATCAGCCCCAGCATTTT. Protein sequence: CASSLKGGILGVGNQPQHF.

CDR3 sequence: CASSPGLQETQYF. CDR3 DNA: TGTGCCAGCAGCCCGGGACTACAAGAGACCCAGTACTTC. The chain recombines TRBV5-6 with TRBJ2-5; 7 bases match TRBD2. The CDR3 contains 13 residues. Germline lookup yields CDR1 SGHDT and CDR2 YYEEEE. Trimming at V came to 4 bases and at J to 2 bases, leaving 2 bases not matched to a gene.

With respect to this clonotype: The junction departs from the called germline gene at one end, perhaps through a read error. The chain has TRBV27 and TRBJ2-7; D unresolved. The V gene's germline CDR1 is MNHEY and CDR2 SMNVEV (reference sequence). This CDR3 is 14 amino acids long. The CDR3 loop is CASSLNPTQYEQHF. The CDR3 region has the DNA TGTGCCAGCAGTTTAAACCCGACCCAATACGAGCAGCACTTC.

V gene TRBV19 combines with J gene TRBJ2-3; 7 positions match TRBD1. The CDR3 covers 15 residues. With V trimmed by 8 bases and J by 2 bases, 10 bases remained unmatched. Germline CDR1 and CDR2: LNHDA and SQIVND (reference sequence). The CDR3 DNA follows: TGTGCCAGTGCAACGACAGGGTCACACACAGATACGCAGTATTTT. It is translated as CASATTGSHTDTQYF.

This clonotype has at least ten counts. The chain combines TRBV20-1 with TRBJ2-7; 9 bases agree with TRBD2. The trim removed 2 bases at V and 2 bases at J, leaving 10 bases unmatched. The CDR3 runs 16 residues. Per germline, CDR1 DFQATT and CDR2 SNEGSKA (reference sequence). This CDR3 reads CSARPFGLAITYEQYF. CDR3 coding DNA: TGCAGTGCTAGACCGTTTGGACTAGCGATAACCTACGAGCAGTACTTC.

The V and J genes are TRBV10-1 and TRBJ1-3; D not certain. This CDR3 is built from 14 residues. Per germline, CDR1 WNHNN and CDR2 SYGVQD (reference sequence). The germline V and J ends were trimmed by 4 bases and 2 bases, with 9 bases remaining between them. CDR3 in amino acids: CASSATAAGNTIYF. CDR3 nucleotide sequence: TGCGCCAGCAGTGCGACGGCCGCTGGAAACACCATATATTTT.

This clonotype was detected ten times or more. The chain combines TRBV9 with TRBJ2-2; TRBD1 is a possible D gene (5 bases). The V end was cut by 4 bases, the J end by 2 bases, with 15 bases between. CDR1 SGDLS and CDR2 YYNGEE come from the germline V gene. The CDR3 consists of 16 residues. CDR3 in amino acids: CASSTRQSSNTGELFF. Here the CDR3 DNA reads TGTGCCAGCAGCACCCGACAGTCAAGTAACACCGGGGAGCTGTTTTTT.

CDR3 coding DNA: TGTGCCAGCAGCTTAGTTGTCGAGCGGGAGAGCACAGATACGCAGTATTTT. This encodes CASSLVVERESTDTQYF. The rearrangement uses TRBV7-8 and TRBJ2-3; the match to TRBD2 covers 8 bases. With 1 base clipped from V and 0 bases from J, the junction kept 6 bases outside the gene matches. This CDR3 region has 17 residues. Germline loops: CDR1 SGHVS, CDR2 FQNEAQ.

The chain employs TRBV11-3 and TRBJ2-2; TRBD1 aligns across 12 bases. CDR1 and CDR2 (germline): SGHNT, YENEEA. V was clipped by 1 base and J by 2 bases; unmatched bases: 5. The CDR3 consists of 18 residues. The CDR3 DNA is TGTGCCAGCAGCTTAGGCCTGGGACAGGGGGCCAACACCGGGGAGCTGTTTTTT. Translated, it gives CASSLGLGQGANTGELFF.

The rearrangement links TRBV29-1 to TRBJ1-1, with D unresolved. Germline lookup yields CDR1 SQVTM and CDR2 ANQGSEA. This CDR3 is 12 amino acids long. V lost 1 base and J lost 1, with 4 bases in between. The CDR3 loop is CSVEGENTEAFF. For the CDR3, the DNA is TGCAGCGTTGAAGGGGAGAACACTGAAGCTTTCTTT.